This TCR beta chain was identified in a study of blood T cells in healthy people across ages. For the study at large: Per two T cells, template switching captured roughly one barcoded beta molecule.

For the second PCR, which ran for about 7 to 11 cycles, a sample-barcoded 5' primer and a J-beta primer mix were used. TCRdb recomputed calls from the 5' RACE reads with MiXCR, one row per CDR3 protein. The repertoire includes around 800,000 distinct CDR3 sequences, more than 40% of them detected once, and under 20% sits in the top ten. The CDR3 has 14 residues. V was clipped by 11 bases and J by 6 bases, with 19 bases between them. Germline-derived CDR1 and CDR2 are MNHEY and SMNVEV (reference sequence). The donors, all healthy, were Caucasians living in Russia, aged about 6 to 90. Samples each yielded at least 5 micrograms of total RNA.

The sequenced material came from blood. The chain recombines TRBV27 with TRBJ1-4; D perhaps matches TRBD1 (5 bases). The source is a man aged 55-75 years in good health. In nucleotides, the CDR3 is TGTGCCTCCCAACGTGGGGGATCTGATGAAAAACTGTTTTTT. This encodes CASQRGGSDEKLFF.